The 19 T cell receptor beta chains given below trace back to one sample, sequenced in a study of T cell repertoires in cytomegalovirus infection. These receptors have no known antigen. Each CDR3 protein gets one entry after TCRdb re-called the reads with MiXCR. The sample lists approximately 110,000 distinct CDR3 sequences; over 25% were seen once. This sample comprised CD8+ T cells from cultured PBMCs, obtained from culture after CMV antigen stimulation. The receptors stem from a human donor in good health (CMV status not recorded). Some clones in this sample may be carry-over from other donors' samples.

In its sample, this clonotype was seen a few times. The chain carries TRBV11-3 and TRBJ2-1; 10 bases fit TRBD2. The CDR3 loop spans 15 amino acids. CDR1 is SGHNT and CDR2 is YENEEA in the germline V gene. The V and J ends lost 4 bases and 8 bases, in that order; junction bases with no gene match: 8. The CDR3 coding sequence is TGTGCCAGCAGCTCCAAGCGGGGGGGCTCCGATGAGCAGTTCTTC. Translating gives CASSSKRGGSDEQFF.

The chain couples TRBV11-2 to TRBJ2-7; the match to TRBD1 covers 7 bases. The CDR3 loop spans 15 amino acids. Germline trimming cut 2 bases from V and 0 bases from J; bases unmatched to any gene: 4. The germline CDR1 and CDR2 sequences are SGHAT and FQNNGV. Here the CDR3 DNA reads TGTGCCAGCAGCTTATCGACAGGGAGCTCCTACGAGCAGTACTTC. Its protein is CASSLSTGSSYEQYF.

In this sample, this clonotype turned up many times. The CDR3 DNA is TGTGCCAGCAGCTTCCTAGGGACTAGCTGGGAGACCCAGTACTTC. Translation gives CASSFLGTSWETQYF. The chain carries TRBV7-2 and TRBJ2-5; TRBD2 matches at 9 bases. The CDR3 runs to 15 residues. The germline V gene has CDR1 SGHTA and CDR2 FQGNSA. V trimming: 3 bases; J trimming: 5 bases; junction bases outside the gene matches: 7.

V is TRBV7-6 and J is TRBJ1-2; 10 bases line up with TRBD1. CDR1 and CDR2 from the germline V gene are SGHVS and FNYEAQ. The V segment lost 1 base and the J segment 8 bases; nucleotides outside the gene matches: 7. The CDR3 covers 15 residues. The CDR3: CASSLGGTGDKGYTF. DNA for the CDR3: TGTGCCAGCAGCTTAGGCGGGACAGGGGATAAAGGCTACACCTTC.

V is TRBV12-3 or TRBV12-4 and J is TRBJ1-4, with 10 nucleotides matching TRBD1. CDR3 length equals 18 residues. V trimming: 6 bases; J trimming: 1 base; junction bases outside the gene matches: 11. The chain's CDR3 is CASSPVSGTGVTNEKLFF. The CDR3 DNA reads as TGTGCCAGCAGCCCAGTCTCCGGGACAGGGGTAACTAATGAAAAACTGTTTTTT.

This clonotype occurred a few times. The chain uses TRBV7-9 and TRBJ1-1, with D maybe TRBD1 (5 bases). The V end was cut by 6 bases, the J end by 8 bases, with 16 bases between. The CDR3 consists of 13 residues. Germline V gene data show CDR1 as SEHNR and CDR2 as FQNEAQ (reference sequence). CDR3 loop: CASRSAERTEAFF. DNA for the CDR3: TGTGCCAGCAGGTCGGCCGAGCGGACAGAAGCTTTCTTT.

This clonotype was seen repeatedly, ten times or more. The chain is built from TRBV7-8 and TRBJ2-7, with 7 bases matching TRBD1. V trimming: 2 bases; J trimming: 1 base; junction bases outside the gene matches: 8. Germline CDR1 and CDR2: SGHVS and FQNEAQ. The CDR3 sequence is 16 residues long. This CDR3 is CASSLYGQAPSYEQYF. The CDR3, as DNA: TGTGCCAGCAGCTTATACGGACAGGCCCCGTCCTACGAGCAGTACTTC.

Concerning this clonotype: One junction end does not reproduce the germline sequence, and a read error may be involved. The chain carries TRBV5-1 and TRBJ2-7; D might be TRBD1 or TRBD2, each matching 7 bases. The CDR3 contains 14 residues. From germline, CDR1 is SGHRS and CDR2 YFSETQ. The DNA for the CDR3 is TGCGCCAGCAGCCAGGGGGGGGGCTCCTACGAGCTGTACTTC. Its protein product is CASSQGGGSYELYF. Full variable domain (missing parts from reference TRBV5-1 and TRBJ2-7): KAGVTQTPRYLIKTRGQQVTLSCSPISGHRSVSWYQQTPGQGLQFLFEYFSETQRNKGNFPGRFSGRQFSNSRSEMNVSTLELGDSALYLCASSQGGGSYELYFGPGTRLTVT.

V and J are TRBV5-5 and TRBJ1-4; no reliable D call. The CDR3 is made up of 16 amino acids. CDR1 and CDR2 from the germline V gene are SGHKS and YYEKEE (reference sequence). Deletions cut 1 base from V and 0 bases from J, with 10 bases between. The CDR3 nucleotides are TGTGCCAGCAGCTTGAATTCGGTAGCAACTAATGAAAAACTGTTTTTT. This codes for CASSLNSVATNEKLFF.

Comments on this clonotype: Compared with germline, one end of the junction differs, possibly owing to a read error. V usage is TRBV5-1 and J usage is TRBJ1-4; TRBD1 matches 10 bases. Germline V gene sequence: CDR1 SGHRS, CDR2 YFSETQ. The CDR3 is 15 amino acids. CDR3 in DNA: TGTGCCAGCAGCTTGGGGACAGGGGCCAATGAAAAACTGTTTTTT. Protein sequence: CASSLGTGANEKLFF.

The chain combines TRBV6-2 or TRBV6-3 with TRBJ1-5; no firm D call. Germline CDR1 is MNHEY and CDR2 is SVGEGT. Trimming stripped 5 bases from V and 5 bases from J, with 13 bases between. CDR3 length: 14 amino acids. The CDR3 DNA follows: TGTGCCAGCAGTCCTTACGGACTGCATCAGCCCCAGCATTTT. Translating it yields CASSPYGLHQPQHF.

In its sample, this clonotype was seen a few times. CDR3 sequence: CASSPRDRGNYGYTF. CDR3 bases: TGTGCCAGCAGCCCCCGAGACAGGGGCAACTATGGCTACACCTTC. J is TRBJ1-2 and V is TRBV7-8; 8 nucleotides match TRBD1. This CDR3 has 15 amino acids. The germline CDR1 and CDR2 sequences are SGHVS and FQNEAQ. J was trimmed by 2 bases and V by 5 bases; bases with no gene match: 7.

In its sample, this clonotype was seen a few times. The chain combines TRBV27 with TRBJ1-5, with D unclear. The length of the CDR3 is 13 residues. CDR1 and CDR2 from the germline V gene are MNHEY and SMNVEV (reference sequence). V gave up 1 base and J gave up 4 bases, with 5 bases separating them. DNA for the CDR3: TGTGCCAGCAGTTTATTGGGGAATCAGCCCCAGCATTTT. Translated, it gives CASSLLGNQPQHF.

This clonotype was counted between two and nine times. The rearrangement links TRBV6-2 or TRBV6-3 to TRBJ1-2, with D perhaps matching TRBD1 (5 bases). Germline V gives CDR1 MNHEY, CDR2 SVGEGT. The V end lost 6 bases, the J end lost 3 bases, and 23 bases lay between the germline ends. This CDR3 has 17 amino acids. CDR3 coding DNA: TGTGCCAGCAGATCAACCCTTGTGTCGGGGCCGGACTATGGCTACACCTTC. Encoded protein: CASRSTLVSGPDYGYTF.

This clonotype was observed a single time. The gene calls are TRBV6-2 or TRBV6-3 and TRBJ2-7; no reliable D call. V dropped 0 bases and J dropped 3 bases, with 12 bases sitting between them. In germline, CDR1 is MNHEY, CDR2 SVGEGT. The CDR3 covers 15 residues. CDR3 nucleotides: TGTGCCAGCAGTTACTCAACCGGGCAGGACTACGAGCAGTACTTC. It specifies CASSYSTGQDYEQYF.

J is TRBJ1-4 and V is TRBV4-1; no reliable D call. Trimming took 1 base from V and 7 from J, leaving 19 bases between them. The CDR3 sequence is 17 residues long. The germline V gene has CDR1 MGHRA and CDR2 YSYEKL. In DNA, the CDR3 is TGCGCCAGCAGCCAAGTCCCCGGACTTGGAGTAATTGAAAAACTGTTTTTT. It is translated as CASSQVPGLGVIEKLFF.

At least ten counts were recorded for this clonotype. V gene TRBV6-5 combines with J gene TRBJ1-2, with 10 bases aligning to TRBD1. V gave up 0 bases and J gave up 3 bases; unmatched junction bases: 10. This CDR3 region has 18 residues. The germline V gene has CDR1 MNHEY and CDR2 SVGAGI. In DNA, the CDR3 is TGTGCCAGCAGTTACTCGAACGTGGTCGGGACAGGGGACTATGGCTACACCTTC. It specifies CASSYSNVVGTGDYGYTF.

This clonotype occurred many times. The gene calls are TRBV6-1 and TRBJ2-7, with D unclear. Germline-derived CDR1 and CDR2 are MNHNS and SASEGT. The CDR3 consists of 10 residues. V was pared by 5 bases and J by 4 bases, with 3 bases between. The CDR3 protein is CASSKYEQYF. The CDR3 coding sequence is TGTGCCAGCAGTAAGTACGAGCAGTACTTC.

The rearrangement uses TRBV7-9 and TRBJ2-1; TRBD1 aligns across 9 bases. J gave up 5 bases and V 7 bases, and 6 bases lay outside the gene matches. Germline CDR1 reads SEHNR; CDR2 reads FQNEAQ (reference sequence). The CDR3 is 14 amino acids. CDR3 coding DNA: TGTGCCAGCACCCAAGGACAGGGGAACAATGAGCAGTTCTTC. As protein: CASTQGQGNNEQFF.